Presented here are 27 T cell receptor beta chains from one specimen sequenced in a study of human T cells and chemical hapten exposure. The time point here: patch test 2, 6 weeks after DPC sensitization. Treatment specified: therapeutic diphenylcyclopropenone sensitization with weekly scalp DPC. TCRdb re-called the RACE reads with MiXCR, one entry per CDR3 protein. Altogether about 78,000 distinct CDR3 sequences are present, 8.5% being singletons, with the ten largest covering nearly 3.5%. Material: whole blood, obtained in connection with sensitization to the hapten diphenylcyclopropenone (DPC). Receptors were obtained from a woman aged 50 to 60 with alopecia areata. Some clones in this sample may be carry-over from other donors' samples.

This clonotype was observed many times. V is TRBV2 and J is TRBJ2-3; no firm D call. The CDR3 has 12 residues. CDR1 SNHLY and CDR2 FYNNEI come from the germline V gene. V lost 2 bases, J lost 3 bases, and 3 bases lay in between. The CDR3 reads CASSETTDTQYF. The CDR3 bases are TGTGCCAGCAGTGAAACGACAGATACGCAGTATTTT.

V is TRBV3-1 and J is TRBJ1-1; 7 bases fit TRBD1. V gave up 4 bases and J gave up 0 bases; unmatched junction bases: 5. The CDR3 has 15 amino acids. From germline, CDR1 is LGHDT and CDR2 YNNKEL (reference sequence). The CDR3 protein is CASSLRGQMNTEAFF. The CDR3 DNA is TGTGCCAGCAGCCTAAGGGGACAGATGAACACTGAAGCTTTCTTT.

The rearrangement joins TRBV6-1 to TRBJ1-2; D not certain. This CDR3 contains 11 residues. V dropped 3 bases and J dropped 5 bases, with 4 bases sitting between them. Germline CDR1 and CDR2: MNHNS and SASEGT. The CDR3 DNA is TGTGCCAGCAGTGATCGGTATGGCTACACCTTC. This encodes CASSDRYGYTF.

Many counts were recorded for this clonotype. The gene calls are TRBV28 and TRBJ2-7, with a weak D call TRBD1 (6 bases). Germline loops: CDR1 MDHEN, CDR2 SYDVKM. The CDR3 consists of 13 residues. V was trimmed by 8 bases and J by 3 bases, leaving 14 bases between them. The CDR3 is CASGGQPLYEQYF. CDR3 DNA sequence: TGTGCCAGCGGTGGACAGCCACTCTACGAGCAGTACTTC. The full variable domain, with the rest looked up from reference TRBV28 and TRBJ2-7, is DVKVTQSSRYLVKRTGEKVFLECVQDMDHENMFWYRQDPGLGLRLIYFSYDVKMKEKGDIPEGYSVSREKKERFSLILESASTNQTSMYLCASGGQPLYEQYFGPGTRLTVT.

Written as DNA, the CDR3 is TGTGCCAGTAGTACCGGGACAGGGGTAGAAGAGACCCAGTACTTC. Its protein is CASSTGTGVEETQYF. The J gene is TRBJ2-5, the V gene TRBV19, with TRBD1 matching over 10 bases. Unmatched junction bases numbered 5, after V lost 4 bases and J lost 3 bases. CDR1 LNHDA and CDR2 SQIVND come from the germline V gene (reference sequence). The CDR3 length is 15 residues.

The genes are TRBV6-2 or TRBV6-3 and TRBJ2-3; a possible D gene is TRBD1 (5 bases). Per the germline V gene, CDR1 is MNHEY and CDR2 is SVGEGT. Trimming left V 0 bases short and J 4 bases short, with 20 bases between. CDR3 length equals 18 residues. The CDR3 is CASSYSLDSPTIADTQYF. The CDR3 bases are TGTGCCAGCAGTTACTCGTTAGACAGCCCTACAATCGCAGATACGCAGTATTTT.

Only a few counts were recorded for this clonotype. This rearrangement joins TRBV13 to TRBJ2-5; 11 bases are a match to TRBD2. The CDR3 runs 16 residues. Losses at the gene ends were 4 bases for V and 2 bases for J; bases not matched to a gene: 6. Germline V CDR1 and CDR2: PRHDT, FYEKMQ (reference sequence). The CDR3 region is CASSSIAGGLQETQYF. The CDR3 nucleotides are TGTGCCAGCAGCTCTATAGCGGGGGGGCTACAAGAGACCCAGTACTTC.

This clonotype occurred many times. The chain couples TRBV12-3 or TRBV12-4 to TRBJ1-2, with D possibly matching TRBD1 (5 bases). The CDR3 is made up of 14 amino acids. The ends were cut back, 3 bases at V and 3 bases at J, with 11 bases in the middle. This chain's CDR3 is CASSFPGKDYGYTF. CDR3 coding DNA: TGTGCCAGCAGTTTCCCAGGGAAGGACTATGGCTACACCTTC.

This clonotype was detected only a few times. The chain has TRBV29-1 and TRBJ2-1, with D hard to call. The length of the CDR3 is 11 residues. V was clipped by 6 bases and J by 7 bases, with 10 bases between them. Germline assignment: CDR1 SQVTM and CDR2 ANQGSEA. DNA of the CDR3: TGCAGCGTGAGGAATGGTAATGAGCAGTTCTTC. This gives the protein CSVRNGNEQFF.

This clonotype was counted many times. The chain has TRBV6-2 or TRBV6-3 and TRBJ1-5; D is uncertain. The CDR3 covers 13 residues. V was trimmed by 6 bases and J by 7 bases, leaving 13 bases between them. Per germline, CDR1 MNHEY and CDR2 SVGEGT. The CDR3 loop reads CASSLRLSQPQHF. The DNA for the CDR3 is TGTGCCAGCAGCCTACGATTGAGCCAGCCCCAGCATTTT.

This clonotype appeared a few times. The chain is built from TRBV3-1 and TRBJ1-1; maybe TRBD1 (5 bases). The CDR3 length is 16 residues. V dropped 2 bases and J dropped 1 base, with 14 bases sitting between them. Germline V gives CDR1 LGHDT, CDR2 YNNKEL (reference sequence). The CDR3 DNA reads TGTGCCAGCAGCCAATCTGGGGCAGGGTGGAACACTGAAGCTTTCTTT. Protein: CASSQSGAGWNTEAFF. The whole variable domain, filled in from reference TRBV3-1 and TRBJ1-1, reads DTAVSQTPKYLVTQMGNDKSIKCEQNLGHDTMYWYKQDSKKFLKIMFSYNNKELIINETVPNRFSPKSPDKAHLNLHINSLELGDSAVYFCASSQSGAGWNTEAFFGQGTRLTVV.

Ten or more counts support this clonotype. This chain uses TRBV5-1 with TRBJ2-3, with TRBD1 matching over 7 bases. The V segment lost 4 bases and the J segment 8 bases; nucleotides outside the gene matches: 10. CDR3 size: 14 residues. From germline, CDR1 is SGHRS and CDR2 YFSETQ. The DNA of the CDR3 is TGCGCCAGCAGCCAGGGGGTTGGGGCCCCTACGCAGTATTTT. It encodes CASSQGVGAPTQYF.

This clonotype has just a few counts. This sequence joins TRBV5-6 and TRBJ2-5; D is undetermined. The CDR3 runs 12 residues. Germline-derived CDR1 and CDR2 are SGHDT and YYEEEE. The V and J ends lost 0 bases and 11 bases respectively, with 11 bases between them. The CDR3 bases are TGTGCCAGCAGCTTGGCCGAGAAGAATCAGTACTTC. It codes for CASSLAEKNQYF.

The sample holds a few counts of this clonotype. V gene TRBV6-5 combines with J gene TRBJ2-1; 10 bases align to TRBD1. The CDR3 is 15 residues long. Germline CDR1 is MNHEY and CDR2 is SVGAGI. J was trimmed by 7 bases and V by 6 bases; bases with no gene match: 9. As DNA, the CDR3 is TGTGCCAGCAGACCCTGGACAGGGGGTGGGAATGAGCAGTTCTTC. Encoded protein: CASRPWTGGGNEQFF.

This chain joins TRBV29-1 and TRBJ2-7; TRBD1 is a possible D gene (6 bases). This CDR3 comprises 15 residues. V was shortened by 4 bases and J by 4 bases, with 20 bases between the two germline ends. Germline CDR1 reads SQVTM; CDR2 reads ANQGSEA. CDR3 protein: CSVARQAQPFYEQYF. The CDR3 DNA reads as TGCAGCGTTGCCCGACAGGCACAGCCCTTTTACGAGCAGTACTTC.

This clonotype was counted between two and nine times. The chain joins TRBV28 to TRBJ1-4, with 9 bases fitting TRBD1. The V gene end was trimmed by 2 bases and the J gene end by 7 bases; junction bases not matched to a gene: 2. The CDR3 sequence is 14 residues long. Germline V gene lookup returns CDR1 MDHEN and CDR2 SYDVKM. The CDR3 DNA is TGTGCCAGCAGTTTACCGGGACAGGGTGAAAAACTGTTTTTT. Its protein is CASSLPGQGEKLFF.

In its sample, this clonotype was seen a few times. The V call is TRBV13, the J call TRBJ1-5; 8 nucleotides align to TRBD1. V was clipped by 1 base and J by 5 bases; unmatched bases: 4. CDR3 length equals 15 residues. Germline CDR1 PRHDT, CDR2 FYEKMQ (reference sequence). The CDR3 bases are TGTGCCAGCAGCTTAGCCAGACAGGGGCATCAGCCCCAGCATTTT. Amino acid sequence: CASSLARQGHQPQHF.

This clonotype was detected only a few times. This chain uses TRBV20-1 with TRBJ1-5; D might be TRBD1 (5 bases). Trimming pared 3 bases from V and 3 bases from J, leaving 9 bases between. Per the germline V gene, CDR1 is DFQATT and CDR2 is SNEGSKA (reference sequence). The CDR3 contains 13 residues. The CDR3 region is CSASGGDNQPQHF. CDR3 DNA sequence: TGCAGTGCTAGTGGGGGGGACAATCAGCCCCAGCATTTT.

This clonotype has only a few counts. This chain joins TRBV2 and TRBJ1-6; 9 bases line up with TRBD1. There are 14 residues in the CDR3. Germline CDR1 SNHLY, CDR2 FYNNEI. V shed 10 bases, J shed 5 bases, and the junction held 6 bases outside the gene matches. CDR3 sequence (DNA): TGTGCCATCCTACGGGACAGGGATAATTCACCCCTCCACTTT. Translated, it gives CAILRDRDNSPLHF.

This clonotype was seen ten or more times. The chain's CDR3 is CASRGAVSTVQFF. The CDR3, as DNA: TGTGCCAGCAGGGGAGCAGTGAGTACAGTCCAGTTCTTC. J is TRBJ2-1 and V is TRBV6-2 or TRBV6-3, with a possible D match to TRBD2 (5 bases). The V end lost 6 bases, the J end lost 13 bases, and 19 bases lay between the germline ends. Germline lookup yields CDR1 MNHEY and CDR2 SVGEGT. The CDR3 is 13 amino acids.

The chain uses TRBV29-1 and TRBJ2-5; the D gene is possibly TRBD1 (5 bases). V gave up 6 bases and J gave up 0 bases, with 14 bases separating them. CDR3 length: 14 residues. CDR1 and CDR2 from the germline V gene are SQVTM and ANQGSEA. CDR3 sequence (DNA): TGCAGCGTCCCCATCAGGGCGAACCAAGAGACCCAGTACTTC. This encodes CSVPIRANQETQYF.

This rearrangement joins TRBV4-2 to TRBJ1-5; D possibly corresponds to TRBD1 (5 bases). This CDR3 has 13 amino acids. CDR1 is LGHNA, CDR2 YNFKEQ, per germline. The germline V and J ends were trimmed by 0 bases and 6 bases, with 6 bases remaining between them. The CDR3 DNA reads as TGTGCCAGCAGCCAAGATGGGGCTCAGCCCCAGCATTTT. This codes for CASSQDGAQPQHF.

This clonotype was seen only a few times. The V gene is TRBV20-1, the J gene TRBJ2-3, with TRBD2 identical over 10 bases. V shed 6 bases, J shed 7 bases, and the junction held 10 bases outside the gene matches. The CDR3 has 14 residues. Germline V CDR1 and CDR2: DFQATT, SNEGSKA (reference sequence). The CDR3 DNA is TGCAGTGCCCCACTAGCGGGATTGGTAAATACGCAGTATTTT. As protein: CSAPLAGLVNTQYF.

This clonotype appeared many times. Here the CDR3 DNA reads TGTGCCAGCAGCTTGGACAGAAACACTGAAGCTTTCTTT. As protein: CASSLDRNTEAFF. V and J are TRBV2 and TRBJ1-1; TRBD1 might be the D (6 bases). CDR3 length: 13 residues. Trimming took off 6 bases at V and 2 bases at J, with 10 bases between the two ends. CDR1 and CDR2 from the germline V gene are SNHLY and FYNNEI.

This chain uses TRBV28 with TRBJ1-5, with 7 bases identical to TRBD1. J gave up 4 bases and V 4 bases, and 7 bases lay outside the gene matches. Germline V CDR1 and CDR2: MDHEN, SYDVKM. The CDR3 sequence is 15 residues long. Written as DNA, the CDR3 is TGTGCCAGCAGTTACCCGGGACAGCTTAATCAGCCCCAGCATTTT. Translating gives CASSYPGQLNQPQHF. Complete variable domain (other parts from reference TRBV28 and TRBJ1-5): DVKVTQSSRYLVKRTGEKVFLECVQDMDHENMFWYRQDPGLGLRLIYFSYDVKMKEKGDIPEGYSVSREKKERFSLILESASTNQTSMYLCASSYPGQLNQPQHFGDGTRLSIL.

The rearrangement uses TRBV27 and TRBJ1-1; the D gene is possibly TRBD1 (5 bases). This CDR3 contains 16 residues. From germline, CDR1 is MNHEY and CDR2 SMNVEV (reference sequence). V was pared by 0 bases and J by 4 bases, with 15 bases between. The CDR3 DNA is TGTGCCAGCAGTTTATCTCCTGGCAGGGTGGGCACTGAAGCTTTCTTT. Translated: CASSLSPGRVGTEAFF.

This clonotype was detected a few times. The chain uses TRBV5-1 and TRBJ1-2; D unresolved. CDR3 length equals 16 residues. The V end lost 0 bases, the J end lost 1 base, and 13 bases lay between the germline ends. Germline V gives CDR1 SGHRS, CDR2 YFSETQ. CDR3 loop: CASSLGTLILNYGYTF. In DNA, the CDR3 is TGCGCCAGCAGCTTGGGCACTCTGATACTTAACTATGGCTACACCTTC.